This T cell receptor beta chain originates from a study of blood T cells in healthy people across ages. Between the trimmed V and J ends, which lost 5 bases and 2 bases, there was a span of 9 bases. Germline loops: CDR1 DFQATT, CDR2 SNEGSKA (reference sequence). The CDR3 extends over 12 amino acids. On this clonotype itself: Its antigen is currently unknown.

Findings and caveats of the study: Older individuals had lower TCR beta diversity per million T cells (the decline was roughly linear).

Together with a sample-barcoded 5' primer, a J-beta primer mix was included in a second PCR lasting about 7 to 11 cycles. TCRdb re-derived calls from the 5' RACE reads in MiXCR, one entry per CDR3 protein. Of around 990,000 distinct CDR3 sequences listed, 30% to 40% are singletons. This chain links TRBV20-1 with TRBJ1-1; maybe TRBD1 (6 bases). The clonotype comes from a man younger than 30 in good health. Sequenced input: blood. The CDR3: CSAWTVNTEAFF. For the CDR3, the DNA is TGCAGTGCTTGGACAGTTAACACTGAAGCTTTCTTT.